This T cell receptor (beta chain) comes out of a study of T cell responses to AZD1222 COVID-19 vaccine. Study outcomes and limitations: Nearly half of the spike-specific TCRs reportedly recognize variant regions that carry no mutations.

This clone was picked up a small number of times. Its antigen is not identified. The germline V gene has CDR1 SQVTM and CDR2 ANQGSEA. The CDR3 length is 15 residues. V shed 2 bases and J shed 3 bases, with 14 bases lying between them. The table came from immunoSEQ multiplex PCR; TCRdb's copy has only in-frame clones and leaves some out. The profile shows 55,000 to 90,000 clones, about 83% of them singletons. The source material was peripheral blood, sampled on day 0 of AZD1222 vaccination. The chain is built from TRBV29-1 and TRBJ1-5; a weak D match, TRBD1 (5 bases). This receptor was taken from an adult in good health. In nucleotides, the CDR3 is TGCAGCGTTGAAAAAACTCTGGGGGACAATCAGCCCCAGCATTTT. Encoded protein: CSVEKTLGDNQPQHF. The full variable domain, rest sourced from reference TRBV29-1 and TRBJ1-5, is SAVISQKPSRDICQRGTSLTIQCQVDSQVTMMFWYRQQPGQSLTLIATANQGSEATYESGFVIDKFPISRPNLTFSTLTVSNMSPEDSSIYLCSVEKTLGDNQPQHFGDGTRLSIL.